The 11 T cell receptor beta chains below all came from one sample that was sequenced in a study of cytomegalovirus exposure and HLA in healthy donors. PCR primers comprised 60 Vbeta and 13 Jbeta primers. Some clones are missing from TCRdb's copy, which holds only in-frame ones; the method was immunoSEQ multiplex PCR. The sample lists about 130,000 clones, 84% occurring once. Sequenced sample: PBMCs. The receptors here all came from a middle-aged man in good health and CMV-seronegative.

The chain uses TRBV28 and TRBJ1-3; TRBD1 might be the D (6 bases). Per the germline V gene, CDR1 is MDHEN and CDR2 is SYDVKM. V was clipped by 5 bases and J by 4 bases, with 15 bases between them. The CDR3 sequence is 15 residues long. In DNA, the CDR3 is TGTGCCAGCAGTCTAGGGGGTGGGAGAGGAAACACCATATATTTT. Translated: CASSLGGGRGNTIYF. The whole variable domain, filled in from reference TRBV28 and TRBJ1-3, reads DVKVTQSSRYLVKRTGEKVFLECVQDMDHENMFWYRQDPGLGLRLIYFSYDVKMKEKGDIPEGYSVSREKKERFSLILESASTNQTSMYLCASSLGGGRGNTIYFGEGSWLTVV.

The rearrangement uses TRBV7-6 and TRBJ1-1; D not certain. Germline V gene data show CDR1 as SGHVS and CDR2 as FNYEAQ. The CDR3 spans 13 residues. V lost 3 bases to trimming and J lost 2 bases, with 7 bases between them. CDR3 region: CASSFSRNTEAFF. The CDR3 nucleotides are TGTGCCAGCAGCTTCTCCCGTAACACTGAAGCTTTCTTT.

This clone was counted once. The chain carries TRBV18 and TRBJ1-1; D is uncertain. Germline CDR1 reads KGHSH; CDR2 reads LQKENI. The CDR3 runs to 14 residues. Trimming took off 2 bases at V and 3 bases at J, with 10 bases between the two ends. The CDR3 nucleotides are TGTGCCAGCTCACCATCAACACAGTACACTGAAGCTTTCTTT. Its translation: CASSPSTQYTEAFF. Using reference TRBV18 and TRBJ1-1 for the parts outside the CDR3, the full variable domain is NAGVMQNPRHLVRRRGQEARLRCSPMKGHSHVYWYRQLPEEGLKFMVYLQKENIIDESGMPKERFSAEFPKEGPSILRIQQVVRGDSAAYFCASSPSTQYTEAFFGQGTRLTVV.

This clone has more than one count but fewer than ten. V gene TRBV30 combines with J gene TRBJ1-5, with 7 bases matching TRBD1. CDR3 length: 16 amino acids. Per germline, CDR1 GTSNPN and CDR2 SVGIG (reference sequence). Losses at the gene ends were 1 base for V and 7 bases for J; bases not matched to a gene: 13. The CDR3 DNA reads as TGTGCCTGGAGTGACGTGGGACAGCAAGCCCTACAGCCCCAGCATTTT. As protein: CAWSDVGQQALQPQHF.

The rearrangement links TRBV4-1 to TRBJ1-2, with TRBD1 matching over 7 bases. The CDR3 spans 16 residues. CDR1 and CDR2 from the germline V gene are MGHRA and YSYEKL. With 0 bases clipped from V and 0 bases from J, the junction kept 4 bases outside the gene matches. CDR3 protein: CASSQETGATNYGYTF. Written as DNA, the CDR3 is TGCGCCAGCAGCCAAGAAACAGGGGCAACTAACTATGGCTACACCTTC.

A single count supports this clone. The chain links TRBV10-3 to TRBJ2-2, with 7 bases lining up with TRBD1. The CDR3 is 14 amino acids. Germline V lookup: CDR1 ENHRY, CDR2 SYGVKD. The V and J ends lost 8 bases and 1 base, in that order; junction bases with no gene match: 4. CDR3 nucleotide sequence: TGTGCCATCTCGGGGACAGTGAACACCGGGGAGCTGTTTTTT. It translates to CAISGTVNTGELFF.

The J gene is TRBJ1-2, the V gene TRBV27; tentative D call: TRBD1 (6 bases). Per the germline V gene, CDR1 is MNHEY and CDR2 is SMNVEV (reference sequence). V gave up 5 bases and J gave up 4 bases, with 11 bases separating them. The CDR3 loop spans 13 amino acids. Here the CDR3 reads CASSPRGGYGYTF. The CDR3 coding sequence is TGTGCCAGCAGTCCCAGGGGTGGCTATGGCTACACCTTC.

CDR3 bases: TGTGTCTCCTTAAACGACCTAGCCAATGAGCAGTTCTTC. Residues: CVSLNDLANEQFF. The V and J genes are TRBV2 and TRBJ2-1; the D gene is possibly TRBD2 (5 bases). Germline V gene sequence: CDR1 SNHLY, CDR2 FYNNEI. This CDR3 comprises 13 residues.

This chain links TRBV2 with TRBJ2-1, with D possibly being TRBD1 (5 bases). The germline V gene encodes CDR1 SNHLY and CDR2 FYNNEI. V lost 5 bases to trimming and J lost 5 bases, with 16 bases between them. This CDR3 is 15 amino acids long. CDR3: CASSPWSGSHNEQFF. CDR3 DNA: TGTGCCAGCAGTCCCTGGTCAGGGTCCCACAATGAGCAGTTCTTC.

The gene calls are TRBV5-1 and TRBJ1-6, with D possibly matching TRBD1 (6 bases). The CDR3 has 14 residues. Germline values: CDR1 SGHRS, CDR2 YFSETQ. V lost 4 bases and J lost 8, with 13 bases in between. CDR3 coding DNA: TGCGCCAGCAGCCCCCGGGACACCCATTCACCCCTCCACTTT. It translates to CASSPRDTHSPLHF.

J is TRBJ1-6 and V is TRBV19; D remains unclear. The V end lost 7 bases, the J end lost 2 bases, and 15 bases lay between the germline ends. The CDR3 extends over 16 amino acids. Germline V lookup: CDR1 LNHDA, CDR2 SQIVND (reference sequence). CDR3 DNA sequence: TGTGCCAGTAATCCCACCCCGGGAGCCTATAATTCACCCCTCCACTTT. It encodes CASNPTPGAYNSPLHF.